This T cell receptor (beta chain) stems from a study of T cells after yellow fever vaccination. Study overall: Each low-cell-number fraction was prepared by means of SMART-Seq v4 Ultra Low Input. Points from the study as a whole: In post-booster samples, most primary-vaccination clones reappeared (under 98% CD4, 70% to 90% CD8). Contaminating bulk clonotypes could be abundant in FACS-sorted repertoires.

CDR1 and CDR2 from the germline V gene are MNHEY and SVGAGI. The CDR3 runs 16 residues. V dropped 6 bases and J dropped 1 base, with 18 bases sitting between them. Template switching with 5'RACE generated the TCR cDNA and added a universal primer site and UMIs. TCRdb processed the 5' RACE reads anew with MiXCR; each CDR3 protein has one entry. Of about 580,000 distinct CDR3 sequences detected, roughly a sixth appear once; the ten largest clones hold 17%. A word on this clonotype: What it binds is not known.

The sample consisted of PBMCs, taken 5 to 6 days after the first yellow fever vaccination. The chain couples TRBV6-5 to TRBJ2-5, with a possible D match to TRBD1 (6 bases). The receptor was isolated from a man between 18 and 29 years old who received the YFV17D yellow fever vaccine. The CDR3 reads CASRYTVGTSQETQYF. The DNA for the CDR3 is TGTGCCAGCAGGTATACAGTGGGGACAAGCCAAGAGACCCAGTACTTC.